The T cell receptor (delta chain) described here comes from a study of gamma-delta T cells after stem cell transplantation. Only a few counts were recorded for this clone. This may come from a read error, since a much larger clone is one base off. The sample holds other DNA sequences that translate to the same CDR3. Germline V CDR1 and CDR2: GEAIGNYY, EKD. CDR3 length equals 24 residues. V lost 0 bases and J 0 bases, leaving 37 bases between the germline ends. TCRdb applied CATT to the RT-PCR reads for clone calling. The data contain roughly 3,100 delta-chain clones, 16% of them singletons. The chain combines TRDV2 with TRDJ1; a possible D gene is TRDD3 (6 bases). This receptor was taken from a human donor. It is not recorded whose cells these are; they may come from a transplant donor. Material: gamma-delta T cells. The CDR3 reads CACDTVSSNDPGDPLNYYTDKLIF. CDR3 coding DNA: TGTGCCTGTGACACCGTTTCCTCTAATGATCCTGGGGATCCACTCAACTATTACACCGATAAACTCATCTTT.